A selection of T cell receptor beta chains follows, all from one sample in a study of radiation and T cells in renal cell carcinoma. TCRdb's copy holds only in-frame clones and misses some; the assay was immunoSEQ multiplex PCR. The repertoire has some 80,000 clones, around four fifths of them found once; the top ten carry 2.4%. This specimen consisted of blood, obtained from a patient whose treatment included radiotherapy and nephrectomy. The receptors derive from a woman in her sixties or seventies with renal cell carcinoma. CDR3s include the opening cysteine and the closing phenylalanine or tryptophan. The order of the fields is D gene, J gene, V gene, clone size, CDR3 protein, CDR3 DNA. D genes are given only for firm matches. Clone size is not always given. Where it is, it says once, few, many or a class for expanded clones.

d_call: .; j_call: TRBJ1-2; v_call: TRBV7-2; clone_size: .; cdr3_aa: CASSLDLPGRGYTF; cdr3_nt: TGTGCCAGCAGCTTGGATCTACCAGGTCGGGGCTACACCTTC
d_call: .; j_call: TRBJ1-1; v_call: TRBV7-9; clone_size: .; cdr3_aa: CASSLEGGTEAFF; cdr3_nt: TGTGCCAGCAGCTTAGAGGGGGGTACTGAAGCTTTCTTT
d_call: .; j_call: TRBJ2-7; v_call: TRBV27; clone_size: .; cdr3_aa: CASSVLREVSYEQYF; cdr3_nt: TGTGCCAGCAGTGTGCTCCGGGAAGTCTCCTACGAGCAGTACTTC
d_call: .; j_call: TRBJ2-5; v_call: TRBV11-2; clone_size: .; cdr3_aa: CASSFQGTQYF; cdr3_nt: TGTGCCAGCAGCTTTCAAGGAACCCAGTACTTC
d_call: TRBD1; j_call: TRBJ1-1; v_call: TRBV9; clone_size: .; cdr3_aa: CASSAGDRTGNTEAFF; cdr3_nt: TGTGCCAGCAGCGCGGGGGACAGAACTGGTAACACTGAAGCTTTCTTT
d_call: .; j_call: TRBJ2-5; v_call: TRBV4-1; clone_size: .; cdr3_aa: CASSHTTGRAGETQYF; cdr3_nt: TGCGCCAGCAGCCACACGACGGGACGAGCGGGAGAGACCCAGTACTTC
d_call: .; j_call: TRBJ2-3; v_call: TRBV28; clone_size: .; cdr3_aa: CASSSGQRTDTQYF; cdr3_nt: TGTGCCAGCAGTTCCGGACAGCGCACAGATACGCAGTATTTT
d_call: .; j_call: TRBJ1-5; v_call: TRBV7-9; clone_size: .; cdr3_aa: CASSLWGSNQPQHF; cdr3_nt: TGTGCCAGCAGCCTCTGGGGCAGCAATCAGCCCCAGCATTTT
d_call: .; j_call: TRBJ1-6; v_call: TRBV19; clone_size: .; cdr3_aa: CASSPGTGAGSPLHF; cdr3_nt: TGTGCCAGTAGTCCAGGGACGGGAGCGGGTTCACCCCTCCACTTT
d_call: .; j_call: TRBJ2-7; v_call: TRBV7-2; clone_size: .; cdr3_aa: CASSSLSSYEQYF; cdr3_nt: TGTGCCAGCAGCTCCCTGAGCTCCTACGAGCAGTACTTC
d_call: .; j_call: TRBJ2-7; v_call: TRBV6-5; clone_size: once; cdr3_aa: CASSGGGHQPYEQYF; cdr3_nt: TGTGCCAGCAGTGGCGGGGGACACCAGCCCTACGAGCAGTACTTC
d_call: .; j_call: TRBJ2-3; v_call: TRBV28; clone_size: .; cdr3_aa: CASQTRASSTDTQYF; cdr3_nt: TGTGCCAGTCAGACTCGTGCCTCTAGCACAGATACGCAGTATTTT
d_call: .; j_call: TRBJ2-5; v_call: TRBV10-3; clone_size: .; cdr3_aa: CAISEDRFSFKYF; cdr3_nt: TGTGCCATCAGTGAAGACAGGTTTTCCTTTAAGTACTTC
d_call: TRBD1; j_call: TRBJ2-1; v_call: TRBV28; clone_size: .; cdr3_aa: CASSLLTGANYNEQFF; cdr3_nt: TGTGCCAGCAGTTTATTGACAGGGGCTAACTACAATGAGCAGTTCTTC
d_call: .; j_call: TRBJ1-2; v_call: TRBV10-3; clone_size: .; cdr3_aa: CAISARGPVYGYTF; cdr3_nt: TGTGCCATCAGCGCTCGCGGACCGGTCTATGGCTACACCTTC
d_call: .; j_call: TRBJ2-3; v_call: TRBV7-6; clone_size: .; cdr3_aa: CASSLVHSSTDTQYF; cdr3_nt: TGTGCCAGCAGCTTAGTGCACTCCAGCACAGATACGCAGTATTTT
d_call: .; j_call: TRBJ1-5; v_call: TRBV6-1; clone_size: .; cdr3_aa: CASSEEDSNQPQHF; cdr3_nt: TGTGCCAGCAGTGAAGAAGATAGCAATCAGCCCCAGCATTTT
d_call: TRBD1; j_call: TRBJ2-7; v_call: TRBV4-1; clone_size: .; cdr3_aa: CASSLGTDLQQYF; cdr3_nt: TGCGCCAGCAGCCTCGGGACAGATCTCCAGCAGTACTTC
d_call: .; j_call: TRBJ2-1; v_call: TRBV5-1; clone_size: .; cdr3_aa: CASSLAIVSPSYNEQFF; cdr3_nt: TGCGCCAGCAGCTTGGCGATTGTCAGTCCCTCCTACAATGAGCAGTTCTTC
d_call: TRBD1; j_call: TRBJ1-6; v_call: TRBV5-1; clone_size: .; cdr3_aa: CASSAGTGISPLHF; cdr3_nt: TGCGCCAGCAGCGCTGGGACAGGGATCTCACCCCTCCACTTT
d_call: TRBD1; j_call: TRBJ2-7; v_call: TRBV27; clone_size: .; cdr3_aa: CASSLGTGGGYEQYF; cdr3_nt: TGTGCCAGCAGTTTGGGGACAGGGGGCGGCTACGAGCAGTACTTC
d_call: .; j_call: TRBJ1-6; v_call: TRBV7-8; clone_size: once; cdr3_aa: CASSIRLLSSYNSPLHF; cdr3_nt: TGTGCCAGCAGCATTAGACTCCTAAGCTCCTATAATTCACCCCTCCACTTT
d_call: .; j_call: TRBJ2-2; v_call: TRBV19; clone_size: .; cdr3_aa: CASSPTPNTGELFF; cdr3_nt: TGTGCCAGTAGTCCCACACCGAACACCGGGGAGCTGTTTTTT
d_call: TRBD1; j_call: TRBJ1-2; v_call: TRBV28; clone_size: .; cdr3_aa: CASSWDRVESYGYTF; cdr3_nt: TGTGCCAGCAGTTGGGACAGGGTTGAGAGCTATGGCTACACCTTC
d_call: .; j_call: TRBJ1-1; v_call: TRBV7-3; clone_size: .; cdr3_aa: CASSFRNTEAFF; cdr3_nt: TGTGCCAGCAGTTTCAGGAACACTGAAGCTTTCTTT
d_call: .; j_call: TRBJ1-2; v_call: TRBV9; clone_size: .; cdr3_aa: CASSSPQWVATGANYGYTF; cdr3_nt: TGTGCCAGCAGCTCTCCGCAGTGGGTCGCCACGGGTGCTAACTATGGCTACACCTTC
d_call: TRBD2; j_call: TRBJ2-2; v_call: TRBV5-1; clone_size: .; cdr3_aa: CASSLAGHTGELFF; cdr3_nt: TGCGCCAGCAGTCTAGCGGGACACACCGGGGAGCTGTTTTTT
d_call: .; j_call: TRBJ2-7; v_call: TRBV28; clone_size: .; cdr3_aa: CASRYGPYEQYF; cdr3_nt: TGTGCCAGCAGATACGGTCCATACGAGCAGTACTTC
d_call: .; j_call: TRBJ2-7; v_call: TRBV4-2; clone_size: .; cdr3_aa: CASSQEVGRSYEQYF; cdr3_nt: TGTGCCAGCAGCCAAGAGGTGGGACGCTCCTACGAGCAGTACTTC
d_call: .; j_call: TRBJ2-3; v_call: TRBV6-6; clone_size: .; cdr3_aa: CASSSSPEQYF; cdr3_nt: TGTGCCAGCAGTTCCTCCCCCGAGCAGTATTTT
d_call: .; j_call: TRBJ2-5; v_call: TRBV5-1; clone_size: .; cdr3_aa: CASSPTRQASAETQYF; cdr3_nt: TGCGCCAGCAGCCCCACCCGACAGGCCTCTGCCGAGACCCAGTACTTC
d_call: .; j_call: TRBJ2-7; v_call: TRBV19; clone_size: .; cdr3_aa: CASSSSRDISYEQYF; cdr3_nt: TGTGCCAGTAGTTCCAGCCGGGACATCTCCTACGAGCAGTACTTC
d_call: .; j_call: TRBJ1-2; v_call: TRBV28; clone_size: .; cdr3_aa: CATSGPVYGYTF; cdr3_nt: TGTGCCACCAGCGGACCCGTCTATGGCTACACCTTC
d_call: .; j_call: TRBJ2-3; v_call: TRBV4-1; clone_size: .; cdr3_aa: CASSLSWGGTDTQYF; cdr3_nt: TGCGCCAGCAGTCTGAGTTGGGGGGGCACAGATACGCAGTATTTT
d_call: .; j_call: TRBJ2-7; v_call: TRBV6-6; clone_size: .; cdr3_aa: CASSYRYEQYF; cdr3_nt: TGTGCCAGCAGTTATCGATACGAGCAGTACTTC
d_call: .; j_call: TRBJ2-1; v_call: TRBV5-1; clone_size: .; cdr3_aa: CASSLALVHFNEQFF; cdr3_nt: TGCGCCAGCAGCTTGGCACTCGTTCACTTTAATGAGCAGTTCTTC
d_call: .; j_call: TRBJ2-7; v_call: TRBV21-1; clone_size: .; cdr3_aa: CASRDRREQYF; cdr3_nt: TGTGCCAGCAGGGATCGACGAGAGCAGTACTTC
d_call: .; j_call: TRBJ2-7; v_call: TRBV29-1; clone_size: .; cdr3_aa: CSVAITGSYEQYF; cdr3_nt: TGCAGCGTGGCTATCACAGGGAGCTACGAGCAGTACTTC
d_call: .; j_call: TRBJ1-4; v_call: TRBV5-1; clone_size: .; cdr3_aa: CASSVAGSVNEKLFF; cdr3_nt: TGCGCCAGCAGCGTGGCGGGGTCCGTGAATGAAAAACTGTTTTTT
d_call: .; j_call: TRBJ1-4; v_call: TRBV5-6; clone_size: .; cdr3_aa: CASSLQQGNEKLFF; cdr3_nt: TGTGCCAGCAGCTTGCAACAGGGCAATGAAAAACTGTTTTTT
d_call: .; j_call: TRBJ1-5; v_call: TRBV6-1; clone_size: .; cdr3_aa: CASSEVTPNQPQHF; cdr3_nt: TGTGCCAGCAGTGAAGTCACACCTAATCAGCCCCAGCATTTT
d_call: .; j_call: TRBJ1-1; v_call: TRBV4-2; clone_size: few; cdr3_aa: CASSQNRVDGEAFF; cdr3_nt: TGTGCCAGCAGCCAGAACAGGGTCGATGGTGAAGCTTTCTTT
d_call: .; j_call: TRBJ2-3; v_call: TRBV25-1; clone_size: few; cdr3_aa: CASSESDYSDTQYF; cdr3_nt: TGTGCCAGCAGTGAAAGTGACTATTCAGATACGCAGTATTTT
d_call: .; j_call: TRBJ2-3; v_call: TRBV2; clone_size: .; cdr3_aa: CASSDTSSTDTQYF; cdr3_nt: TGTGCCAGCAGTGACACTTCTAGCACAGATACGCAGTATTTT
d_call: .; j_call: TRBJ1-5; v_call: TRBV30; clone_size: .; cdr3_aa: CAWSALGQGSGAQHF; cdr3_nt: TGTGCCTGGAGCGCCTTGGGGCAGGGTTCAGGGGCCCAGCATTTT
d_call: .; j_call: TRBJ2-7; v_call: TRBV5-6; clone_size: .; cdr3_aa: CASSFPDSLEQYF; cdr3_nt: TGTGCCAGCAGCTTCCCCGACAGCCTCGAGCAGTACTTC
d_call: .; j_call: TRBJ2-7; v_call: TRBV19; clone_size: .; cdr3_aa: CASSIAPPPRPYEQYF; cdr3_nt: TGTGCCAGTAGTATAGCCCCACCTCCTCGTCCCTACGAGCAGTACTTC
d_call: .; j_call: TRBJ2-7; v_call: TRBV2; clone_size: .; cdr3_aa: CASRRWGGSYEQYF; cdr3_nt: TGTGCCAGCAGACGATGGGGAGGCTCCTACGAGCAGTACTTC
d_call: .; j_call: TRBJ1-1; v_call: TRBV27; clone_size: medium-sized; cdr3_aa: CASSLSTNTEAFF; cdr3_nt: TGTGCCAGCAGTTTATCTACGAACACTGAAGCTTTCTTT
d_call: TRBD2; j_call: TRBJ2-3; v_call: TRBV7-2; clone_size: .; cdr3_aa: CASSWTSGTDTQYF; cdr3_nt: TGTGCCAGCAGCTGGACTAGCGGCACAGATACGCAGTATTTT
d_call: TRBD1; j_call: TRBJ1-5; v_call: TRBV5-1; clone_size: .; cdr3_aa: CASSWQGGDQPQHF; cdr3_nt: TGCGCCAGCAGCTGGCAGGGGGGCGATCAGCCCCAGCATTTT
d_call: .; j_call: TRBJ1-2; v_call: TRBV6-5; clone_size: .; cdr3_aa: CASSYSGEGYYGYTF; cdr3_nt: TGTGCCAGCAGTTATAGCGGGGAAGGGTACTATGGCTACACCTTC
d_call: TRBD1; j_call: TRBJ2-7; v_call: TRBV5-1; clone_size: .; cdr3_aa: CASFFGDSQSYEQYF; cdr3_nt: TGCGCCAGTTTTTTTGGGGACAGCCAGTCCTACGAGCAGTACTTC
d_call: TRBD2; j_call: TRBJ2-7; v_call: TRBV4-2; clone_size: .; cdr3_aa: CASSQDVQTSGLQNSYEQYF; cdr3_nt: TGTGCCAGCAGCCAAGATGTACAGACTAGCGGATTACAAAATTCCTACGAGCAGTACTTC
d_call: .; j_call: TRBJ1-6; v_call: TRBV27; clone_size: .; cdr3_aa: CACGRDYNSPLHF; cdr3_nt: TGTGCCTGCGGTAGGGATTATAATTCACCCCTCCACTTT
d_call: .; j_call: TRBJ1-5; v_call: TRBV7-9; clone_size: .; cdr3_aa: CASSSELSRGQPQHF; cdr3_nt: TGTGCCAGCAGCTCCGAACTGTCCCGCGGGCAGCCCCAGCATTTT
d_call: TRBD1; j_call: TRBJ1-3; v_call: TRBV28; clone_size: .; cdr3_aa: CASSSGTGKAGNTIYF; cdr3_nt: TGTGCCAGCAGTTCCGGGACAGGGAAAGCTGGAAACACCATATATTTT
d_call: TRBD2; j_call: TRBJ2-7; v_call: TRBV7-2; clone_size: .; cdr3_aa: CASRVSGVLYEQYF; cdr3_nt: TGTGCCAGCAGGGTTAGCGGGGTACTTTACGAGCAGTACTTC